This TCR beta chain was recovered during a study of shared clonotypes between healthy human individuals. In germline, CDR1 is SQVTM, CDR2 ANQGSEA. The length of the CDR3 is 14 residues. The run depth of the assay was deep. The DNA input per sorted-subset replicate PCR was about 220 ng, corresponding to 30,000 or so T cell genomes. Assay used: immunoSEQ multiplex PCR; TCRdb lists only in-frame clones, some missing. The data hold roughly 2,500,000 clones, with 93% observed a single time. Sequenced input: naive CD4+ T cells from PBMCs. Subset described: CD45RA+ positively selected. This receptor was identified in a man between 18 and 35 years old in good health. Some clones in this sample may be carry-over from other donors' samples. The J gene is TRBJ2-5, the V gene TRBV29-1; maybe TRBD1 (6 bases). The J call is in doubt because the DNA end fits TRBJ2-7 better. CDR3 bases: TGCAGCACCATCGAGAGGGGGTTTTCCTACGAGCAGTACTTC. Translation: CSTIERGFSYEQYF.